A selection of T cell receptor beta chains follows, all from one sample in a study of OX40 agonist ivuxolimab in advanced cancers. Clones were read by immunoSEQ multiplex PCR, and TCRdb kept only the in-frame ones, dropping some. The table has approximately 70,000 clones, roughly four fifths seen once. Source: CD4+ or CD8+ T cells sorted from blood, taken in a trial of the OX40 agonist ivuxolimab. The receptors were gathered from an adult with an advanced solid tumor such as melanoma, head and neck, liver or kidney cancer. Both conserved end residues are part of each CDR3.

CDR3	V	J
CASTRPGDGYTF	TRBV5-1	TRBJ1-2
CASSFRGINIQYF	TRBV28	TRBJ2-4
CASSLKGPPNYGYTF	TRBV27	TRBJ1-2
CASALWSPRDTEAFF	TRBV7-9	TRBJ1-1
CATSRDSGTQETQYF	TRBV15	TRBJ2-5
CASNIDGETQYF	TRBV5-1	TRBJ2-5
CASSPRTVMNTEAFF	TRBV7-9	TRBJ1-1
CASSFRPSGNFYNEQFF	TRBV7-9	TRBJ2-1
CASSFSTGMNEQFF	TRBV5-1	TRBJ2-1
CASVRGERPRNSPLHF	TRBV28	TRBJ1-6
CASSSSNRGNYGYTF	TRBV5-4	TRBJ1-2
CASKSGQGPFIQETQYF	TRBV7-2	TRBJ2-5
CASSLPQGGYTF	TRBV7-9	TRBJ1-2
CAWNPGRYEQFF	TRBV30	TRBJ2-1
CASSLGVGGPEAFF	TRBV7-9	TRBJ1-1
CASAGGFGSARSYEQYF	TRBV10-2	TRBJ2-7
CASSKGAGGANEQFF	TRBV19	TRBJ2-1
CASSSRGRAEQFF	TRBV28	TRBJ2-1
CASSLRGGNQPQHF	TRBV5-1	TRBJ1-5
CASSITGGAYGYTF	TRBV19	TRBJ1-2